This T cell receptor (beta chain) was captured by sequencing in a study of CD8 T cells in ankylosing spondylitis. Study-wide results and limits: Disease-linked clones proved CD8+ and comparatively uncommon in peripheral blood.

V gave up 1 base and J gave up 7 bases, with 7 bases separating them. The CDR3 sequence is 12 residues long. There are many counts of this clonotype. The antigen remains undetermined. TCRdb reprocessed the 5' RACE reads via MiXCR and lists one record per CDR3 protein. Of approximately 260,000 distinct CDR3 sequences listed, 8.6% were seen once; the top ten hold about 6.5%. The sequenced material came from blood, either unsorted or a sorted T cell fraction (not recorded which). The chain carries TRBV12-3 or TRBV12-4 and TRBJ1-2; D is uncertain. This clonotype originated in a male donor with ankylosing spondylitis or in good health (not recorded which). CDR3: CASSLGVGGYTF. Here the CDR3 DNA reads TGTGCCAGCAGTTTAGGCGTGGGTGGCTACACCTTC.